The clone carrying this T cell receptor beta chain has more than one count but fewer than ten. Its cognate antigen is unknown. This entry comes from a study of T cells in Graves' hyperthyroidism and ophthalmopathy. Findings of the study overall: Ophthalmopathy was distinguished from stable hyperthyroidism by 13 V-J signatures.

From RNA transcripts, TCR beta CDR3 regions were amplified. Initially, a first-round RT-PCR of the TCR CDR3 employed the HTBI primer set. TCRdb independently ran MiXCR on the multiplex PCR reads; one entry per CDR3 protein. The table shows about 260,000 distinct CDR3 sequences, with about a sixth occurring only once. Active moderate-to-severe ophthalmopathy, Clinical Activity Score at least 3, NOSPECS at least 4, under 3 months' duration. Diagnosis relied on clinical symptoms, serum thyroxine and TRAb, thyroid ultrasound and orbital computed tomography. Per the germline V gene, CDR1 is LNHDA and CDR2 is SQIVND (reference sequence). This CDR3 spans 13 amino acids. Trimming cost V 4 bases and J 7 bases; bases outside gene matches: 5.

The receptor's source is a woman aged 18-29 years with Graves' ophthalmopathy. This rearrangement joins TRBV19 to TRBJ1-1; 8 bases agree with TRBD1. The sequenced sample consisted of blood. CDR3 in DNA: TGTGCCAGTAGTACCCGACAGGGGCTTGAAGCTTTCTTT. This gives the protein CASSTRQGLEAFF.